This T cell receptor beta chain originates from a study of blood T cell repertoires in COVID-19. Study-wide background: Sources were T cells, B-cell-depleted T cells, or PBMCs; the material itself was cDNA or gDNA.

Study processing details: Amplification from reference gene primers served as the basis for estimated nucleated cell counts. Libraries were prepared by immunoSEQ multiplex PCR; TCRdb keeps only in-frame clonotypes and omits some of them. V and J calls and clone size follow that table, whereas D and trimming were derived from the DNA. The sample lists 300,000 or so clones, 86% occurring once. Ages ranged from 18 to 89 years, with residence in 24 US areas. In assigning cohorts, the study relied on participant-reported clinical history. In germline, CDR1 is SGHNT, CDR2 YENEEA. The CDR3 spans 15 residues. The V gene end was trimmed by 1 base and the J gene end by 5 bases; junction bases not matched to a gene: 7.

The chain joins TRBV11-3 to TRBJ2-7, with 8 nucleotides matching TRBD1. Sample: PBMCs or T cells enriched from blood (not recorded which). This TCR derives from a woman in her 40s with acute COVID-19. CDR3 sequence reads: CASSLGGQGFNEQYF. The CDR3 nucleotides are TGTGCCAGCAGCTTAGGCGGACAGGGATTCAACGAGCAGTACTTC.